Sequencing of this T cell receptor (beta chain) was carried out in a study of cytomegalovirus exposure and HLA in healthy donors. Study-level results: Across donors, presence/absence analyses took sequencing depth to be roughly uniform.

Germline CDR1 reads LNHDA; CDR2 reads SQIVND (reference sequence). Trimming stripped 0 bases from V and 1 base from J, with 11 bases between. The CDR3 spans 16 residues. The PCR made use of 60 Vbeta and 13 Jbeta primers. Method: immunoSEQ multiplex PCR; TCRdb's copy keeps in-frame clones and lacks some. The table has about 190,000 clones, over 70% seen once. About this clone itself: Its antigen is still unknown.

This chain links TRBV19 with TRBJ2-3; maybe TRBD1 (5 bases). Sequencing input: PBMCs. The TCR originated in a woman in her late teens or twenties in good health and CMV-seronegative. The CDR3 DNA follows: TGTGCCAGTAGTATAGATCAGTGGGGCCGCACAGATACGCAGTATTTT. Translated, it gives CASSIDQWGRTDTQYF.